This T cell receptor beta chain was sequenced for a study of shared clonotypes between healthy human individuals. The length of the CDR3 is 15 residues. The J segment lost 4 bases and the V segment lost 5 bases, leaving 10 bases of the junction unmatched. CDR1 is SGHTA and CDR2 is FQGNSA in the germline V gene. Assay used: immunoSEQ multiplex PCR; TCRdb lists only in-frame clones, some missing. This table has about 980,000 clones, about three quarters appearing once. The gene calls are TRBV7-2 and TRBJ1-1, with 7 bases identical to TRBD1. Sequencing was done on a sample of memory CD4+ T cells sorted from blood. The subset was: CD45RA-negative fraction. This TCR derives from a man younger than 35 in good health. CDR3 sequence (DNA): TGTGCCAGCAGCCCTTTCGCAGGGGGGGTCACTGAAGCTTTCTTT. This codes for CASSPFAGGVTEAFF. The complete variable domain, with remaining parts taken from reference TRBV7-2 and TRBJ1-1, reads GAGVSQSPSNKVTEKGKDVELRCDPISGHTALYWYRQSLGQGLEFLIYFQGNSAPDKSGLPSDRFSAERTGGSVSTLTIQRTQQEDSAVYLCASSPFAGGVTEAFFGQGTRLTVV.